The T cell receptor (beta chain) under discussion was sequenced for a study of sequential checkpoint blockade in melanoma. TCRdb's table, derived via immunoSEQ multiplex PCR, lists solely in-frame clones and lacks some. The top ten clones hold around 50% of a sample with some 9,600 clones, approximately 80% of them seen once. The CDR3 extends over 14 amino acids. V lost 7 bases to trimming and J lost 7 bases; unmatched junction nucleotides: 10. Germline lookup yields CDR1 MNHNS and CDR2 SASEGT. The sample's treatment: randomized to nivolumab then ipilimumab (arm A) or the reverse (arm B). No patient had prior DNA-damaging chemotherapy. Sorted cells were live CD3+CD8+, lacking CD19 and CD56, from PBMCs.

The V gene is TRBV6-1, the J gene TRBJ2-1; 7 bases are shared with TRBD1. The sample in question was CD8+ T cells sorted from blood (inferred from file names), obtained from a patient given nivolumab and ipilimumab in sequence. The clonotype was recovered from a human donor with melanoma. The CDR3 DNA is TGTGCCAGCACCTTTAGGGGGCGTGGGAATGAGCAGTTCTTC. Its protein product is CASTFRGRGNEQFF.